These 14 T cell receptor beta chains share one sample of origin, sequenced in a study of blood T cell repertoires in COVID-19. The data were produced by immunoSEQ multiplex PCR, yet TCRdb's version contains in-frame clones alone and is incomplete. The sample has about 170,000 clones, 90% seen once. Sequenced material: peripheral blood. Receptors were obtained from a man aged 50 to 60 with acute or convalescent COVID-19.

This clone has only one observation. The rearrangement links TRBV11-2 to TRBJ1-1; TRBD1 aligns across 8 bases. The CDR3 contains 16 residues. Trimming removed 1 base from V and 0 bases from J; junction bases left unmatched: 4. Germline assignment: CDR1 SGHAT and CDR2 FQNNGV. CDR3 bases: TGTGCCAGCAGCTTAGGTCGGACAGGGCTGAACACTGAAGCTTTCTTT. Amino acids: CASSLGRTGLNTEAFF.

The J gene is TRBJ1-5, the V gene TRBV2; TRBD1 aligns across 8 bases. Losses at the gene ends were 6 bases for V and 5 bases for J; bases not matched to a gene: 6. Germline values: CDR1 SNHLY, CDR2 FYNNEI. The CDR3 sequence is 14 residues long. The CDR3 sequence: CASSEDRAYQPQHF. CDR3 DNA: TGTGCCAGCAGCGAGGACAGGGCATATCAGCCCCAGCATTTT.

The V and J genes are TRBV7-9 and TRBJ2-3, with a tentative D call TRBD2 (6 bases). The CDR3 totals 15 residues. Germline-derived CDR1 and CDR2 are SEHNR and FQNEAQ (reference sequence). With 5 bases removed from V and 3 bases from J, the gap between germline ends came to 15 bases. As DNA, the CDR3 is TGTGCCAGCAGCCAAGGGGCAGGGAGGACAGATACGCAGTATTTT. Amino acids: CASSQGAGRTDTQYF.

This chain uses TRBV9 with TRBJ2-1; 8 nucleotides match TRBD1. The CDR3 is made up of 15 amino acids. The V gene end was trimmed by 0 bases and the J gene end by 5 bases; junction bases not matched to a gene: 4. The germline V gene encodes CDR1 SGDLS and CDR2 YYNGEE. The CDR3 region has the DNA TGTGCCAGCAGCGTAGGGTCAGGGGGCGACAATGAGCAGTTCTTC. Protein sequence: CASSVGSGGDNEQFF.

The chain carries TRBV3-1 (or the pseudogene TRBV3-2) and TRBJ1-6; D uncertain. The V gene's germline CDR1 is LGHDT and CDR2 YNNKEL (reference sequence). This CDR3 is built from 14 residues. The V end lost 8 bases, the J end lost 11 bases, and 19 bases lay between the germline ends. CDR3 coding DNA: TGTGCCAGCTCCCGGGATCCTGGTTTGACACCCCTCCACTTT. Its translation is CASSRDPGLTPLHF.

The rearrangement joins TRBV9 to TRBJ2-7, with a tentative D call TRBD1 (6 bases). Germline-derived CDR1 and CDR2 are SGDLS and YYNGEE. V was trimmed by 0 bases and J by 5 bases, leaving 15 bases between them. This CDR3 has 15 amino acids. This CDR3 reads CASSVDSGVYNEQYF. The CDR3 DNA reads as TGTGCCAGCAGCGTAGATTCAGGGGTCTATAACGAGCAGTACTTC. Together with reference TRBV9 and TRBJ2-7, the CDR3 gives the full variable domain: DSGVTQTPKHLITATGQRVTLRCSPRSGDLSVYWYQQSLDQGLQFLIQYYNGEERAKGNILERFSAQQFPDLHSELNLSSLELGDSALYFCASSVDSGVYNEQYFGPGTRLTVT.

CDR3 sequence: CASSFLEGYNEQFF. Here the CDR3 DNA reads TGTGCCAGCAGTTTCCTGGAGGGGTACAATGAGCAGTTCTTC. The chain uses TRBV6-2 or TRBV6-3 and TRBJ2-1; a possible D gene is TRBD2 (6 bases). Germline CDR1 and CDR2: MNHEY and SVGEGT. Trimming took off 4 bases at V and 4 bases at J, with 11 bases between the two ends. This CDR3 is 14 amino acids long.

The rearrangement links TRBV5-1 to TRBJ2-5; 8 bases fit TRBD2. The CDR3 extends over 16 amino acids. V lost 0 bases, J lost 5 bases, and 9 bases stayed unmatched. In germline, CDR1 is SGHRS, CDR2 YFSETQ. The CDR3 DNA reads TGCGCCAGCAGCTTGGGAGGGACTAGAGGTCGGGAGACCCAGTACTTC. This sequence encodes CASSLGGTRGRETQYF.

The chain is built from TRBV5-1 and TRBJ1-4; the match to TRBD1 covers 7 bases. The V and J ends lost 0 bases and 7 bases, in that order; junction bases with no gene match: 6. The CDR3 loop spans 15 amino acids. The germline V gene has CDR1 SGHRS and CDR2 YFSETQ. The CDR3 is CASSLAGTDFEKLFF. In DNA, the CDR3 is TGCGCCAGCAGCTTGGCCGGGACAGATTTTGAAAAACTGTTTTTT.

The V call is TRBV11-3, the J call TRBJ2-3; D may be TRBD2 (5 bases). Trimming pared 5 bases from V and 4 bases from J, leaving 7 bases between. CDR1 is SGHNT and CDR2 is YENEEA in the germline V gene. The CDR3 consists of 12 residues. CDR3 in DNA: TGTGCCAGCAGCCTAGCCTCAGATACGCAGTATTTT. It is translated as CASSLASDTQYF.

The V and J genes are TRBV29-1 and TRBJ2-7; 12 nucleotides align to TRBD2. Germline CDR1 reads SQVTM; CDR2 reads ANQGSEA. J gave up 1 base and V 6 bases, and 7 bases lay outside the gene matches. The CDR3 consists of 15 residues. For the CDR3, the DNA is TGCAGCGTATCGATTACTAGCGGGAGGTCCTACGAGCAGTACTTC. Its protein product is CSVSITSGRSYEQYF.

The chain uses TRBV11-2 and TRBJ2-7; 7 bases match TRBD1. The J segment lost 6 bases and the V segment lost 2 bases, leaving 10 bases of the junction unmatched. From germline, CDR1 is SGHAT and CDR2 FQNNGV. This CDR3 is 15 amino acids long. For the CDR3, the DNA is TGTGCCAGCAGCTTAAATAGACAGGGTCTGTCCGAGCAGTACTTC. This gives the protein CASSLNRQGLSEQYF.

This chain uses TRBV21-1 with TRBJ2-4; whether TRBD1, the table's D call, matches the DNA was not checked. TRBV21-1 constitutes a pseudogene. The CDR3 is 18 amino acids. The CDR3 bases are TGTGCCAGCAGGCTCCTGGGACAGGGCGGACTAGCCAAAAACATTCAGTACTTC. It is translated as CASRLLGQGGLAKNIQYF.

The chain combines TRBV5-1 with TRBJ1-1; tentatively, D is TRBD1 (6 bases). Trimming cost V 4 bases and J 5 bases, with 15 bases left between them. Per germline, CDR1 SGHRS and CDR2 YFSETQ. The CDR3 runs 14 residues. As DNA, the CDR3 is TGCGCCAGCAGCCCGGGACAAAGTGAGACTGAAGCTTTCTTT. It translates to CASSPGQSETEAFF.